One TCR beta chain is described in this entry. There is no known antigen for this receptor. No quality values exist for individual bases; no much larger clone is one base distant. The record originates from a study of response to subunit inactivated influenza vaccine (dated by TCRdb to 2017 to 2018). Background on the whole study: The study used deep quantitative T cell receptor repertoire profiling to track responses to a trivalent subunit inactivated influenza vaccine. What the work shows at the level of the full study, not this receptor alone: It was suggested by the authors that each seasonal influenza vaccination may recruit only a limited number of new T cells.

The germline V gene (reference sequence) specifies DFQATT as CDR1 and SNEGSKA as CDR2. Counted from cysteine to phenylalanine, this CDR3 has 14 amino acids. Only the CDR3 DNA is retained, 42 bases long and in frame from the first base. The V and J ends are trimmed by 5 bases and 1 base, leaving 11 bases between them. Library construction relied on RT-PCR. These reads were obtained on an Illumina HiSeq 2500. TCRdb applied fastp at Q25 and MiXCR to the public reads, then kept only in-frame beta chains. Rows with one shared CDR3 protein collapse into an entry with the most common genes and DNA. This sample is represented by hundreds of thousands of distinct CDR3 sequences; around a sixth of them were singletons. Of the sample, under 14% falls within the top ten clones.

The chain is encoded by TRBV20-1 joined to TRBJ2-2; the D region may be TRBD1 or TRBD2, each matching 5 bases equally. The clonotype comes from a man aged 45 to 65 who received an inactivated influenza vaccine. Donor details come from another sample of the same person, matched by shared clones. This sample comprised PBMCs from blood, obtained approximately 12 days after vaccination. The CDR3 loop reads CSAPGDGNTGELFF. The DNA sequence is TGCAGTGCTCCCGGGGACGGGAACACCGGGGAGCTGTTTTTT.